Presented here are 9 T cell receptor beta chains from one specimen sequenced in a study of shared clonotypes between healthy human individuals. Clones were read by immunoSEQ multiplex PCR, and TCRdb kept only the in-frame ones, dropping some. This table has around 2,000,000 clones, over 85% appearing once. Source material: naive CD4+ T cells sorted from blood. Specified subset: CD45RA+ positively selected. The receptors shown here come from a man aged 18 to 35 in good health.

This sequence joins TRBV30 and TRBJ1-5; D remains unclear. This CDR3 has 17 amino acids. The V end was cut by 2 bases, the J end by 9 bases, with 26 bases between. Per the germline V gene, CDR1 is GTSNPN and CDR2 is SVGIG (reference sequence). In DNA, the CDR3 is TGTGCCTGGAGTTTACGTCTGTATGGACGGGGTTTGGCGCCCCAGCATTTT. The encoded protein is CAWSLRLYGRGLAPQHF.

The V gene is TRBV10-3, the J gene TRBJ2-1; D gene uncertain. CDR3 length equals 16 residues. CDR1 and CDR2 (germline): ENHRY, SYGVKD. V gave up 4 bases and J gave up 0 bases, with 13 bases separating them. The CDR3 sequence: CAISGVSSSSYNEQFF. CDR3 bases: TGTGCCATCAGTGGCGTCTCCTCGAGCTCCTACAATGAGCAGTTCTTC.

V gene TRBV9 combines with J gene TRBJ2-7, with 9 bases that match TRBD2. V shed 0 bases and J 4 bases; nucleotides not matched to a gene: 8. Per germline, CDR1 SGDLS and CDR2 YYNGEE. The CDR3 totals 16 residues. The CDR3 DNA follows: TGTGCCAGCAGCGTAGAGGCTAGCGGGGCACTATACGAGCAGTACTTC. Translation: CASSVEASGALYEQYF. Full variable domain (missing parts from reference TRBV9 and TRBJ2-7): DSGVTQTPKHLITATGQRVTLRCSPRSGDLSVYWYQQSLDQGLQFLIQYYNGEERAKGNILERFSAQQFPDLHSELNLSSLELGDSALYFCASSVEASGALYEQYFGPGTRLTVT.

V is TRBV6-5 and J is TRBJ2-7; tentatively, D is TRBD1 (7 bases). Germline V gene data show CDR1 as MNHEY and CDR2 as SVGAGI. Between the trimmed V and J ends, which lost 6 bases and 4 bases, there was a span of 16 bases. The CDR3 has 14 amino acids. This CDR3 is CASRPSQGGYEQYF. The CDR3 nucleotides are TGTGCCAGCAGGCCCAGTCAGGGGGGATACGAGCAGTACTTC.

For this clone: In the same sample, other DNA sequences code for this CDR3. The rearrangement links TRBV27 to TRBJ2-7; possible D gene TRBD2, 5 bases. Trimming took 3 bases from V and 7 from J, leaving 16 bases between them. CDR3 length equals 14 residues. Germline V gives CDR1 MNHEY, CDR2 SMNVEV (reference sequence). The CDR3 here is CASSLNGKSYEQYF. CDR3 DNA: TGTGCCAGCAGTTTGAACGGGAAAAGCTATGAGCAGTACTTC.

This sequence joins TRBV10-1 and TRBJ2-1; 7 nucleotides align to TRBD2. CDR1 and CDR2 (germline): WNHNN, SYGVQD (reference sequence). The CDR3 totals 16 residues. J lost 0 bases, V lost 0 bases, and 2 bases had no gene match. The CDR3 sequence is CASSESGGSSYNEQFF. The CDR3 nucleotides are TGCGCCAGCAGTGAGTCGGGCGGGAGCTCCTACAATGAGCAGTTCTTC.

As concerns this clone: The same CDR3 also results from other DNA sequences found in this sample. The V call is TRBV5-4, the J call TRBJ2-3; D not resolved. The CDR3 is 14 residues long. Trimming removed 0 bases at V and 3 bases at J, with 8 bases between. The V gene's germline CDR1 is SGHNT and CDR2 YYREEE (reference sequence). CDR3 nucleotide sequence: TGTGCCAGCAGCTTGGGACTTAGAACAGATACGCAGTATTTT. It encodes CASSLGLRTDTQYF.

The chain is built from TRBV28 and TRBJ1-6; TRBD1 matches 7 bases. CDR1 is MDHEN, CDR2 SYDVKM, per germline. After removal of 10 bases from V and 8 bases from J, the junction contained 14 bases not matched to a gene. The CDR3 totals 15 residues. The CDR3 sequence is CATRQGGGEDSPLHF. Here the CDR3 DNA reads TGTGCCACCAGACAGGGTGGGGGGGAGGATTCACCCCTCCACTTT.

The chain carries TRBV11-2 and TRBJ2-1, with 9 bases matching TRBD2. Per the germline V gene, CDR1 is SGHAT and CDR2 is FQNNGV. Losses at the gene ends were 5 bases for V and 5 bases for J; bases not matched to a gene: 7. This CDR3 is 15 amino acids long. The CDR3 loop is CASSLLSGRHNEQFF. CDR3 DNA sequence: TGTGCCAGCAGCCTCCTTAGCGGGAGACACAATGAGCAGTTCTTC.